These 24 T cell receptor beta chains were all obtained from the same sample, sequenced in a study of cytomegalovirus exposure and HLA in healthy donors. PCR used 60 Vbeta primers and 13 Jbeta primers. This table comes from immunoSEQ multiplex PCR, and its TCRdb copy is limited to in-frame clones, with some not included. The sample has 180,000 or so clones; 75% are singletons. Material for sequencing was PBMCs. These TCRs come from a woman between 40 and 55 years old in good health and CMV-seropositive.

V usage is TRBV27 and J usage is TRBJ2-1; D possibly corresponds to TRBD1 (7 bases). Germline CDR1 and CDR2: MNHEY and SMNVEV (reference sequence). The V end was cut by 7 bases, the J end by 12 bases, with 19 bases between. This CDR3 is built from 13 residues. DNA of the CDR3: TGTGCCAGCAACGTAATTGGGCAGGGGGGGCAGTTCTTC. Its translation: CASNVIGQGGQFF.

This clone came up once. The V gene is TRBV18, the J gene TRBJ1-3, with 8 positions matching TRBD1. The CDR3 loop spans 18 amino acids. Losses at the gene ends were 2 bases for V and 0 bases for J; bases not matched to a gene: 9. CDR1 is KGHSH, CDR2 LQKENI, per germline. DNA of the CDR3: TGTGCCAGCTCACCAATCCCGGGACAGGCCCCCTCTGGAAACACCATATATTTT. This translates into CASSPIPGQAPSGNTIYF.

The V gene is TRBV27, the J gene TRBJ2-2; 8 bases map to TRBD2. The ends lost 8 bases at V and 1 base at J; junction bases unmatched: 6. This CDR3 is 15 amino acids long. Germline loops: CDR1 MNHEY, CDR2 SMNVEV (reference sequence). Here the CDR3 reads CASSRGGQNTGELFF. CDR3 nucleotides: TGTGCCAGCTCCCGGGGGGGACAGAACACCGGGGAGCTGTTTTTT.

This chain links TRBV5-1 with TRBJ2-3, with 9 bases identical to TRBD2. Germline loops: CDR1 SGHRS, CDR2 YFSETQ. This CDR3 has 17 amino acids. V gave up 0 bases and J gave up 1 base; unmatched junction bases: 6. CDR3 sequence reads: CASSLGDSGSGTDTQYF. CDR3 nucleotides: TGCGCCAGCAGCTTGGGGGATAGCGGGAGCGGCACAGATACGCAGTATTTT.

The chain links TRBV28 to TRBJ1-4, with 10 bases identical to TRBD1. The CDR3 has 16 residues. The V gene's germline CDR1 is MDHEN and CDR2 SYDVKM. V lost 4 bases and J lost 7; bases outside the gene matches: 9. CDR3 residues: CASSSTRGDRGEKLFF. CDR3 bases: TGTGCCAGCAGTTCGACCCGGGGGGACAGGGGTGAAAAACTGTTTTTT.

The rearrangement uses TRBV5-1 and TRBJ1-6, with 7 bases that match TRBD1. Germline-derived CDR1 and CDR2 are SGHRS and YFSETQ. The CDR3 runs 15 residues. V shed 4 bases, J shed 0 bases, and the junction held 1 base outside the gene matches. CDR3 DNA: TGCGCCAGCAGCCGGGACAGCTCCTATAATTCACCCCTCCACTTT. This translates into CASSRDSSYNSPLHF.

The gene calls are TRBV30 and TRBJ2-7, with 7 bases aligning to TRBD2. The CDR3 spans 12 residues. The germline CDR1 and CDR2 sequences are GTSNPN and SVGIG (reference sequence). Trimming removed 5 bases from V and 3 bases from J; junction bases left unmatched: 4. CDR3 bases: TGTGCCTGGGGGGCTAGCGGCTACGAGCAGTACTTC. Amino acid sequence: CAWGASGYEQYF.

This clone was counted a single time. The genes are TRBV28 and TRBJ2-7, with 7 nucleotides matching TRBD2. The CDR3 spans 13 residues. V was clipped by 3 bases and J by 3 bases; unmatched bases: 2. Germline V gives CDR1 MDHEN, CDR2 SYDVKM. The CDR3 region has the DNA TGTGCCAGCAGTTTTGGGGGGGGCTACGAGCAGTACTTC. Translated: CASSFGGGYEQYF.

J is TRBJ2-2 and V is TRBV4-1, with 7 positions matching TRBD2. This CDR3 has 17 residues. Germline lookup yields CDR1 MGHRA and CDR2 YSYEKL. V lost 0 bases to trimming and J lost 3 bases; unmatched junction nucleotides: 7. The CDR3, as DNA: TGCGCCAGCAGCCAAGATCTGGTGGGAGGGGACACCGGGGAGCTGTTTTTT. As protein: CASSQDLVGGDTGELFF.

This chain connects TRBV5-1 to TRBJ2-5, with a tentative D call TRBD2 (6 bases). Looked up from germline, CDR1 is SGHRS and CDR2 is YFSETQ. Trimming stripped 3 bases from V and 1 base from J, with 10 bases between. CDR3 size: 14 residues. CDR3 region: CASSYGLTQETQYF. In DNA form, the CDR3 reads TGCGCCAGCAGCTACGGACTAACCCAAGAGACCCAGTACTTC.

The rearrangement uses TRBV21-1 and TRBJ1-5. TRBV21-1 corresponds to a pseudogene. The CDR3 sequence is 14 residues long. The CDR3 is CALGSRESNQPQHF. The CDR3 region has the DNA TGTGCCCTTGGCTCGCGGGAGAGCAATCAGCCCCAGCATTTT.

This clone showed up just a few times. V is TRBV15 and J is TRBJ1-1; 9 nucleotides match TRBD1. This CDR3 has 14 amino acids. V was pared by 9 bases and J by 1 base, with 6 bases of the junction left unmatched. The V gene's germline CDR1 is LNHNV and CDR2 YYDKDF (reference sequence). The CDR3 coding sequence is TGTGCCACTAGTGCGGACAGGGGGAACACTGAAGCTTTCTTT. Its translation is CATSADRGNTEAFF.

This clone was detected only once. This chain links TRBV2 with TRBJ2-3; perhaps TRBD1 as D (6 bases). The CDR3 totals 14 residues. V was shortened by 6 bases and J by 7 bases, with 17 bases between the two germline ends. Germline lookup yields CDR1 SNHLY and CDR2 FYNNEI. The CDR3 reads CASRRWPGAYTQYF. The CDR3 bases are TGTGCCAGCAGGAGGTGGCCAGGGGCTTATACGCAGTATTTT.

This clone has just one count. The rearrangement uses TRBV19 and TRBJ1-2; 9 bases map to TRBD1. With V trimmed by 8 bases and J by 0 bases, 10 bases remained unmatched. Germline CDR1 LNHDA, CDR2 SQIVND (reference sequence). The CDR3 runs to 16 residues. CDR3 sequence (DNA): TGTGCCAGTGGGGGGACAGGGTTCCAAGCTAACTATGGCTACACCTTC. Translated: CASGGTGFQANYGYTF.

This clone was observed a handful of times. J is TRBJ2-1 and V is TRBV6-4; 9 bases agree with TRBD2. The CDR3 is made up of 15 amino acids. Trimming at V came to 3 bases and at J to 7 bases, leaving 7 bases not matched to a gene. Germline V gene lookup returns CDR1 MRHNA and CDR2 SNTAGT. CDR3 nucleotides: TGTGCCAGCAGTGATTTACCGCGGGAGGGGAATGAGCAGTTCTTC. It encodes CASSDLPREGNEQFF.

This clone was seen a single time. Written as DNA, the CDR3 is TGCAGCGTTGATGCCGGGAAGGGGGCTTCTACAGATACGCAGTATTTT. It encodes CSVDAGKGASTDTQYF. This chain uses TRBV29-1 with TRBJ2-3, with 7 nucleotides matching TRBD1. This CDR3 is 16 amino acids long. Trimming took 3 bases from V and 3 from J; bases not matched to a gene: 12. Germline-derived CDR1 and CDR2 are SQVTM and ANQGSEA.

This chain joins TRBV5-1 and TRBJ2-3; possible D gene TRBD2, 6 bases. The V end lost 4 bases, the J end lost 4 bases, and 19 bases lay between the germline ends. The CDR3 covers 16 residues. Germline V gene lookup returns CDR1 SGHRS and CDR2 YFSETQ. DNA for the CDR3: TGCGCCAGCAGCCCGGGGAGGCTAGCATCCCCAGATACGCAGTATTTT. Amino acid sequence: CASSPGRLASPDTQYF.

The rearrangement joins TRBV5-1 to TRBJ2-3, with TRBD2 as a possible D gene (6 bases). Trimming stripped 1 base from V and 2 bases from J, with 11 bases between. There are 15 residues in the CDR3. Germline V gene data show CDR1 as SGHRS and CDR2 as YFSETQ. DNA for the CDR3: TGCGCCAGCAGCTTGCAGGAGCGGGTCACAGATACGCAGTATTTT. Protein sequence: CASSLQERVTDTQYF. Drawing the rest from reference TRBV5-1 and TRBJ2-3, the complete variable domain is KAGVTQTPRYLIKTRGQQVTLSCSPISGHRSVSWYQQTPGQGLQFLFEYFSETQRNKGNFPGRFSGRQFSNSRSEMNVSTLELGDSALYLCASSLQERVTDTQYFGPGTRLTVL.

The V and J genes are TRBV7-6 and TRBJ2-7, with D possibly being TRBD1 (6 bases). CDR3 length equals 14 residues. From germline, CDR1 is SGHVS and CDR2 FNYEAQ. V lost 5 bases and J 6 bases, leaving 17 bases between the germline ends. CDR3 amino acids: CASSATGLEAEQYF. As DNA, the CDR3 is TGTGCCAGCAGCGCAACAGGGTTAGAGGCCGAGCAGTACTTC.

The V and J genes are TRBV6-5 and TRBJ2-1; 7 nucleotides line up with TRBD2. Germline loops: CDR1 MNHEY, CDR2 SVGAGI. The J segment lost 2 bases and the V segment lost 2 bases, leaving 3 bases of the junction unmatched. This CDR3 has 15 amino acids. CDR3 in amino acids: CASSYGGSPYNEQFF. DNA of the CDR3: TGTGCCAGCAGTTACGGCGGGAGTCCCTACAATGAGCAGTTCTTC.

The chain carries TRBV28 and TRBJ1-1; D possibly corresponds to TRBD1 (6 bases). CDR1 MDHEN and CDR2 SYDVKM come from the germline V gene. There are 14 residues in the CDR3. V dropped 3 bases and J dropped 1 base, with 9 bases sitting between them. In DNA, the CDR3 is TGTGCCAGCAGTTTTCAGGGGTCGAACACTGAAGCTTTCTTT. This sequence encodes CASSFQGSNTEAFF.

This clone was recorded only once. The genes are TRBV11-2 and TRBJ2-2; maybe TRBD1 (7 bases). The length of the CDR3 is 15 residues. The V gene lost 5 bases and the J gene lost 4 bases, with 14 bases spanning the gap. CDR1 is SGHAT, CDR2 FQNNGV, per germline. CDR3 loop: CASSQGGGVTGELFF. The CDR3 DNA follows: TGTGCCAGCAGCCAGGGGGGCGGGGTCACCGGGGAGCTGTTTTTT.

J is TRBJ2-7 and V is TRBV30; tentative D call: TRBD1 (5 bases). The V gene's germline CDR1 is GTSNPN and CDR2 SVGIG (reference sequence). The CDR3 extends over 16 amino acids. With 1 base removed from V and 2 bases from J, the gap between germline ends came to 18 bases. The CDR3 loop reads CAWSAVVRGGTYEQYF. CDR3 nucleotide sequence: TGTGCCTGGAGTGCGGTCGTTAGGGGTGGGACCTACGAGCAGTACTTC.

V usage is TRBV14 and J usage is TRBJ2-2; 8 bases are a match to TRBD2. The CDR3 has 15 amino acids. The V segment lost 1 base and the J segment 4 bases; nucleotides outside the gene matches: 2. The germline CDR1 and CDR2 sequences are SGHDN and FVKESK. This chain's CDR3 is CASSQAGLGTGELFF. In DNA form, the CDR3 reads TGTGCCAGCAGCCAAGCGGGACTAGGCACCGGGGAGCTGTTTTTT. Variable domain in full (rest from reference TRBV14 and TRBJ2-2): EAGVTQFPSHSVIEKGQTVTLRCDPISGHDNLYWYRRVMGKEIKFLLHFVKESKQDESGMPNNRFLAERTGGTYSTLKVQPAELEDSGVYFCASSQAGLGTGELFFGEGSRLTVL.